The source of this T cell receptor (beta chain) is a study of identifying expanded T cells in peripheral blood. This table comes from immunoSEQ multiplex PCR, and its TCRdb copy is limited to in-frame clones, with some not included. The table has fewer than 60,000 clones, approximately 86% seen once. Trimming removed 9 bases at V and 4 bases at J, with 18 bases between. The CDR3 is 14 amino acids. Germline V gene sequence: CDR1 LNHDA, CDR2 SQIVND (reference sequence). Collection occurred without any documented infections or immune events in donors. The sequenced material came from blood. J is TRBJ1-1 and V is TRBV19; D gene ambiguous. This sequence originates from a person aged 18 to 75 in good health. CDR3 nucleotides: TGTGCCAGCCCTCCATCCGCTGGGAGCACTGAAGCTTTCTTT. Translation gives CASPPSAGSTEAFF.